This TCR beta chain was sequenced in a study of cytomegalovirus exposure and HLA in healthy donors. This clone has just a few counts. Its antigen is still unknown. The PCR was carried out with 60 Vbeta primers and 13 Jbeta primers. Profiling relied on immunoSEQ multiplex PCR, and the TCRdb table lists in-frame clones only, not all of them. The data show around 50,000 clones, around three quarters seen once. The V gene lost 3 bases and the J gene lost 1 base, with 18 bases spanning the gap. CDR1 SGHDN and CDR2 FVKESK come from the germline V gene. The CDR3 sequence is 17 residues long. Donors consisted of healthy bone marrow donors. Findings of the study overall: Upon later analysis, HLA-associated TCR beta chains proved more clonally expanded than other, equally common chains. The study flagged around 160 TCR beta chains as cytomegalovirus-associated.

The V and J genes are TRBV14 and TRBJ1-1; D is possibly TRBD1 (6 bases). Sample: PBMCs. The clonotype was recovered from a young man in good health and CMV-seronegative. CDR3 nucleotides: TGTGCCAGCAGCCATTTCCCCCCTAGGACAGAGAACACTGAAGCTTTCTTT. This gives the protein CASSHFPPRTENTEAFF.